The 28 T cell receptor beta chains given below trace back to one sample, sequenced in a study of CD8+ T cells in alopecia areata. The authors extracted RNA and reverse transcribed it into cDNA as the sequencing template. Profiling relied on immunoSEQ multiplex PCR, and the TCRdb table lists in-frame clones only, not all of them. The sample yields roughly 260,000 clones, without any singletons. Using CD4, CD8alpha, NKG2D, NKG2ACE and other markers, pooled cutaneous lymph node cells were sorted. Sequencing was carried out using CD4+ T cells sorted from a lymph node. Receptors originate from a C3H/HeJ mouse with alopecia areata. The strain bears MHC haplotype H2-k.

Remarks on this clone: Each gene name is a mouse one. The sequenced fragment ends 4 residues before the CDR3 boundary, so the rest is inferred from the germline J gene. The chain couples TRBV1 to TRBJ2-7; D is undetermined. Looked up from germline, CDR1 is NSQYPW and CDR2 is LRSPGD (reference sequence). CDR3 length: 13 amino acids. The CDR3 bases that were read are TGCACCTGCAGTGCACAGAAAGATTAT. The encoded protein is CTCSAQKDY. The whole CDR3 reads CTCSAQKDYEQYF.

This clone has only a few counts. Gene names are the mouse ones. The CDR3 goes on 4 residues after the read ends, and that part is filled in from the germline J gene. The chain combines TRBV13-2 with TRBJ2-5, with TRBD1 matching over 7 bases. The trim removed 3 bases at V and 3 bases at J, leaving 7 bases unmatched. Germline CDR1 reads NNHNN; CDR2 reads SYGAGS (reference sequence). This CDR3 is 15 amino acids long. The CDR3 reads CASGASRDSQDTQYF. The CDR3 DNA, read in part, is TGTGCCAGCGGTGCCAGCCGGGACAGTCAAGAC.

This clone was seen more than once but under ten times. Mouse gene names apply. The CDR3 goes on 4 residues after the read ends, and that part is filled in from the germline J gene. The V call is TRBV13-1, the J call TRBJ2-2; the D gene is possibly TRBD2 (5 bases). Germline CDR1 NSHNY, CDR2 SYGAGN. CDR3 size: 16 residues. V gave up 4 bases and J gave up 0 bases, with 13 bases separating them. The part of the CDR3 DNA that was read is TGTGCCAGCAGTTCTCACTGGTCTGCAAACACCGGG. It yields the protein CASSSHWSANTG. The whole CDR3 reads CASSSHWSANTGQLYF.

This clone was recorded a few times. Genes here carry mouse names. The read gets to within 4 residues of the CDR3 end, and the germline J gene fills in the rest. Other DNA sequences from this sample encode an identical CDR3 as well. The genes are TRBV19 and TRBJ2-7; 7 bases agree with TRBD1. V trimming: 5 bases; J trimming: 3 bases; junction bases outside the gene matches: 2. The CDR3 consists of 12 residues. CDR1 and CDR2 from the germline V gene are FNHDT and SITEND (reference sequence). The DNA read from the CDR3 is TGTGCCAGCAGGCCAGGGGGCTAT. Protein product: CASRPGGY. In full, the CDR3 is CASRPGGYEQYF. Full variable domain (outside the CDR3, taken from reference TRBV19 and TRBJ2-7): GGIITQTPKFLIGQEGQKLTLKCQQNFNHDTMYWYRQDSGKGLRLIYYSITENDLQKGDLSEGYDASREKKSSFSLTVTSAQKNEMAVFLCASRPGGYEQYFGPGTRLTVL.

This clone has more than one count but fewer than ten. Mouse names are used for the genes. With the read ending 4 residues before the CDR3 end, the germline J gene is used to fill in that end. This specimen includes other DNA sequences encoding the same CDR3. The chain uses TRBV19 and TRBJ1-2; D uncertain. From germline, CDR1 is FNHDT and CDR2 SITEND (reference sequence). The CDR3 spans 13 residues. V lost 0 bases and J lost 1, with 4 bases in between. The covered CDR3 bases are TGTGCCAGCAGTATAGGACAAAACTCC. It specifies CASSIGQNS. The complete CDR3 sequence is CASSIGQNSDYTF.

With regard to this clone: Mouse gene names apply. The read ends 4 residues early relative to the CDR3; the germline J gene fills the gap. This chain joins TRBV12-1 and TRBJ2-1; 9 bases align to TRBD2. CDR1 SGHSN and CDR2 HYEKVE come from the germline V gene. The V gene end was trimmed by 4 bases and the J gene end by 6 bases; junction bases not matched to a gene: 6. The CDR3 contains 14 residues. The CDR3 bases that were read are TGTGCCAGCTCCCTGAAACTGGGGGGTGCT. Its translation: CASSLKLGGA. The CDR3 as a whole reads CASSLKLGGAEQFF. The full variable domain, completed using reference TRBV12-1 and TRBJ2-1, is DSGVVQSPRHIIKEKGGRSVLTCIPISGHSNVVWYQQTLGKELKFLIQHYEKVERDKGFLPSRFSVQQFDDYHSEMNMSALELEDSAMYFCASSLKLGGAEQFFGPGTRLTVL.

With respect to this clone: Gene names are the mouse ones. The missing CDR3 end, 4 residues past where the read stops, is filled in from the germline J gene. The V call is TRBV19, the J call TRBJ2-7; 11 bases are shared with TRBD2. In germline, CDR1 is FNHDT, CDR2 SITEND (reference sequence). The CDR3 consists of 16 residues. The CDR3 DNA, read in part, is TGTGCCAGCAGTCCCCTCCCGGGACTGGGGGATTAT. This gives the protein CASSPLPGLGDY. The complete CDR3 reads CASSPLPGLGDYEQYF.

This clone was detected a few times. Germline and genes here are mouse. The sequenced fragment ends 4 residues before the CDR3 boundary, so the rest is inferred from the germline J gene. This sample also contains other DNA sequences that code for the same CDR3. This chain links TRBV19 with TRBJ1-1; possibly TRBD1 for D (6 bases). Germline CDR1 FNHDT, CDR2 SITEND (reference sequence). The germline V and J ends were trimmed by 4 bases and 3 bases, with 13 bases remaining between them. There are 14 residues in the CDR3. CDR3 region: CASSPPRGDTEVFF. Partial CDR3 DNA: TGTGCCAGCAGTCCCCCCAGGGGAGACACA.

There are a few counts of this clone. The gene names here belong to mouse. The read ends 4 residues before the CDR3 terminus; that terminus is restored from the germline J gene. The chain has TRBV13-1 and TRBJ1-1, with TRBD1 matching 8 bases. Germline V gene lookup returns CDR1 NSHNY and CDR2 SYGAGN. CDR3 length equals 13 residues. The sequenced part of the CDR3 DNA is TGTGCCAGCAGTGGGACAGGGCAGGCA. Encoded protein: CASSGTGQA. The CDR3 in full is CASSGTGQAEVFF.

This clone was seen only a few times. The listed genes are named as in mouse. CDR3 protein: CASSTTNTEVFF. The covered CDR3 bases are TGTGCTAGCAGTACAACAAACACA. The V call is TRBV17, the J call TRBJ1-1; D remains ambiguous. The read halts 4 residues ahead of the CDR3 end, with the missing end drawn from the germline J gene. V shed 4 bases and J shed 0 bases, with 3 bases lying between them. CDR3 length: 12 residues. The germline CDR1 and CDR2 sequences are MNHDT and YYDKIL.

On this clone itself: Genes and germline come from the mouse. The sequenced fragment ends 4 residues before the CDR3 boundary, so the rest is inferred from the germline J gene. This rearrangement joins TRBV5 to TRBJ1-2, with 11 bases that match TRBD1. The germline CDR1 and CDR2 sequences are LGHNA and YNLKQL (reference sequence). The trim removed 4 bases at V and 3 bases at J, leaving 4 bases unmatched. The CDR3 is 15 amino acids. CDR3 DNA, as far as it was read: TGTGCCAGCAGCCCCGGACAGGGGGCACACTCC. Amino acids: CASSPGQGAHS. The entire CDR3 is CASSPGQGAHSDYTF.

On this clone: Gene names are mouse gene names. The CDR3 extends 4 residues past the end of the read, so its final part is completed from the germline J gene. The J gene is TRBJ1-1, the V gene TRBV19, with D possibly being TRBD1 (6 bases). The V end lost 0 bases, the J end lost 3 bases, and 9 bases lay between the germline ends. Germline V gives CDR1 FNHDT, CDR2 SITEND (reference sequence). The CDR3 runs to 14 residues. This chain's CDR3 is CASSIAQGDTEVFF. The part of the CDR3 DNA that was read is TGTGCCAGCAGTATAGCACAGGGAGACACA.

This clone was counted a few times. The gene symbols are mouse symbols. The observed sequence ends 4 residues before the CDR3 terminus, with the missing tail filled in from the germline J gene. The chain carries TRBV19 and TRBJ2-1, with TRBD2 matching over 12 bases. The germline V gene encodes CDR1 FNHDT and CDR2 SITEND (reference sequence). The ends lost 4 bases at V and 6 bases at J; junction bases unmatched: 2. CDR3 length equals 14 residues. CDR3 DNA, as far as it was read: TGTGCCAGCAGTCGGACTGGGGGGGTTGCT. Protein: CASSRTGGVA. The whole CDR3 is CASSRTGGVAEQFF.

This clone was found a few times. Gene names denote mouse genes. The read comes to an end 4 residues before the CDR3 does, leaving the germline J gene to fill in the end. The chain couples TRBV31 to TRBJ1-1; 7 bases agree with TRBD1. The CDR3 contains 15 residues. The V gene end was trimmed by 1 base and the J gene end by 0 bases; junction bases not matched to a gene: 5. CDR1 is GKSSPN and CDR2 is SITVG in the germline V gene. The CDR3 region is CAWSRRGTANTEVFF. Incomplete CDR3 DNA: TGTGCCTGGAGTCGAAGGGGGACAGCAAACACA.

This clone was seen more than once but under ten times. These gene names are mouse names. The sequenced fragment ends 4 residues before the CDR3 boundary, so the rest is inferred from the germline J gene. This chain links TRBV5 with TRBJ2-7; D not certain. In germline, CDR1 is LGHNA, CDR2 YNLKQL (reference sequence). The CDR3 is 13 amino acids. CDR3 sequence: CASSQDSRYEQYF. The DNA read from the CDR3 is TGTGCCAGCAGCCAAGATTCCAGATAT.

With regard to this clone: Mouse gene names and germline throughout. Sequencing ends 4 residues short of the CDR3 end; the germline J gene provides the rest. The chain carries TRBV5 and TRBJ2-7; the match to TRBD2 covers 7 bases. CDR1 and CDR2 from the germline V gene are LGHNA and YNLKQL (reference sequence). The V segment lost 1 base and the J segment 3 bases; nucleotides outside the gene matches: 3. The CDR3 has 14 residues. CDR3 amino acids: CASSQVLGFYEQYF. Incomplete CDR3 DNA: TGTGCCAGCAGCCAAGTACTGGGGTTCTAT.

This clone was counted a few times. Gene labels here are mouse ones. The CDR3 is cut off 4 residues early in the read; its end comes from the germline J gene. This chain joins TRBV13-2 and TRBJ2-3; D possibly corresponds to TRBD2 (6 bases). CDR1 and CDR2 (germline): NNHNN, SYGAGS (reference sequence). Trimming took off 5 bases at V and 2 bases at J, with 15 bases between the two ends. CDR3 length: 15 amino acids. The CDR3 region is CASGATGTPAETLYF. Incomplete CDR3 DNA: TGTGCCAGCGGCGCCACCGGGACTCCTGCAGAA.

With respect to this clone: The germline and genes are mouse ones. From the germline J gene comes the end of the CDR3, since the read stops 4 residues before it. This chain uses TRBV3 with TRBJ2-5; D is perhaps TRBD1 (6 bases). Germline lookup yields CDR1 SNHLY and CDR2 FYNGKV (reference sequence). Trimming removed 0 bases from V and 0 bases from J, with 7 bases in between. This CDR3 contains 15 residues. The sequenced CDR3 bases are TGTGCCAGCAGCTTAGCCGGGACAAACCAAGAC. Protein: CASSLAGTNQD. The entire CDR3 protein reads CASSLAGTNQDTQYF. Filled out from reference TRBV3 and TRBJ2-5, the complete variable domain reads GPKVLQIPSHQIIDMGQMVTLNCDPVSNHLYFYWYKQILGQQMEFLVNFYNGKVMEKSKLFKDQFSVERPDGSYFTLKIQPTALEDSAVYFCASSLAGTNQDTQYFGPGTRLLVL.

This clone has just a few counts. Gene names are the mouse ones. The CDR3 end falls 4 residues outside the read, so it is completed with the germline J gene. This sequence joins TRBV14 and TRBJ2-5; 11 nucleotides agree with TRBD2. Germline lookup yields CDR1 SGHDT and CDR2 FRDEAV. The CDR3 extends over 15 amino acids. V gave up 5 bases and J gave up 3 bases; unmatched junction bases: 5. The CDR3 here is CASRNTGGAQDTQYF. The sequenced CDR3 bases are TGTGCCAGCAGAAATACTGGGGGGGCGCAAGAC. Full variable domain (outside the CDR3, taken from reference TRBV14 and TRBJ2-5): EAGVTQSPRYAVLQEGQAVSFWCDPISGHDTLYWYQQPRDQGPQLLVYFRDEAVIDNSQLPSDRFSAVRPKGTNSTLKIQSAKQGDTATYLCASRNTGGAQDTQYFGPGTRLLVL.

This clone was counted a few times. Genes and germline are mouse. The read halts 4 residues ahead of the CDR3 end, with the missing end drawn from the germline J gene. This rearrangement joins TRBV5 to TRBJ2-7; a possible D gene is TRBD1 (5 bases). The CDR3 loop spans 12 amino acids. Trimming shortened V by 4 bases and J by 3 bases, and 7 bases separated the two germline ends. Germline values: CDR1 LGHNA, CDR2 YNLKQL (reference sequence). The chain's CDR3 is CASSRTNYEQYF. CDR3 DNA (partial): TGTGCCAGCAGCCGGACAAACTAT.

Points on this clone: These gene names are mouse names. The read is 4 residues too short to cover the CDR3 end, so that end is filled in from the germline J gene. This chain connects TRBV19 to TRBJ2-1; TRBD2 is a possible D gene (5 bases). CDR1 and CDR2 from the germline V gene are FNHDT and SITEND (reference sequence). Trimming removed 4 bases at V and 0 bases at J, with 8 bases between. This CDR3 is 14 amino acids long. The DNA read from the CDR3 is TGTGCCAGCAGTGTACTGGATAACTATGCT. It codes for CASSVLDNYA. The whole CDR3 protein reads CASSVLDNYAEQFF.

Concerning this clone itself: Any gene name here is a mouse gene name. The read ends 4 residues shy of where the CDR3 ends; the end is completed using the germline J gene. The identical CDR3 is also encoded by other nucleotide sequences in the sample. This sequence joins TRBV13-3 and TRBJ2-7; no firm D call. This CDR3 contains 13 residues. Germline V gene lookup returns CDR1 NNHDY and CDR2 SYVADS. CDR3 DNA (partial): TGTGCCAGCAGTGATGCGTCCTCTTAT. It translates to CASSDASSY. The whole CDR3 protein reads CASSDASSYEQYF.

A word on this clone: Gene names denote mouse genes. The read ends 4 residues shy of where the CDR3 ends; the end is completed using the germline J gene. Other DNA sequences from this sample encode an identical CDR3 as well. This chain links TRBV13-3 with TRBJ2-1; TRBD2 aligns across 9 bases. CDR1 and CDR2 (germline): NNHDY, SYVADS. This CDR3 is built from 14 residues. The V and J ends lost 2 bases and 5 bases, in that order; junction bases with no gene match: 2. CDR3 sequence: CASSELGGDAEQFF. The CDR3 DNA, read in part, is TGTGCCAGCAGTGAGCTGGGGGGGGATGCT.

This clone appeared a few times. The gene names given are mouse names. Read coverage stops 4 residues before the CDR3 terminus; the germline J gene supplies the remainder. This sequence joins TRBV5 and TRBJ1-2, with unresolved D. Germline CDR1 and CDR2: LGHNA and YNLKQL (reference sequence). Trimming pared 0 bases from V and 1 base from J, leaving 6 bases between. The CDR3 has 14 residues. The sequenced part of the CDR3 DNA is TGTGCCAGCAGCCAAGAGGTGGGAAACTCC. Amino acids: CASSQEVGNS. The whole CDR3 reads CASSQEVGNSDYTF.

This clone was counted many times. The listed genes are named as in mouse. CDR3 DNA (partial): TGTGCAAGCAGCTTAGTACGGGACAGAAACTCC. This codes for CASSLVRDRNS. The full CDR3 protein reads CASSLVRDRNSDYTF. V and J are TRBV16 and TRBJ1-2; 7 bases agree with TRBD1. The CDR3 goes on 4 residues after the read ends, and that part is filled in from the germline J gene. With V trimmed by 1 base and J by 1 base, 3 bases remained unmatched. The CDR3 runs to 15 residues. Germline V gene lookup returns CDR1 SGHSA and CDR2 FRNQAP.

In the case of this clone: Germline and genes here are mouse. The CDR3 end falls 4 residues outside the read, so it is completed with the germline J gene. V gene TRBV19 combines with J gene TRBJ1-1; D ambiguous. The CDR3 consists of 12 residues. V was trimmed by 3 bases and J by 1 base, leaving 4 bases between them. CDR1 FNHDT and CDR2 SITEND come from the germline V gene (reference sequence). The DNA read from the CDR3 is TGTGCCAGCAGTACGAGGAACACA. It encodes CASSTRNT. The CDR3 reads in full as CASSTRNTEVFF.

On this clone itself: Gene labels here are mouse ones. The sequenced fragment ends 4 residues before the CDR3 boundary, so the rest is inferred from the germline J gene. Additional DNA sequences in this sample encode the identical CDR3. The V gene is TRBV1, the J gene TRBJ2-1, with no clear D. With 1 base removed from V and 4 bases from J, the gap between germline ends came to 5 bases. The CDR3 runs 13 residues. Per germline, CDR1 NSQYPW and CDR2 LRSPGD (reference sequence). Here the CDR3 reads CTCSAGQYAEQFF. Partial CDR3 DNA: TGCACCTGCAGTGCAGGACAATATGCT.

This clone was counted between two and nine times. Here the gene names and germline are mouse. The DNA ends 4 residues before the CDR3 does, and the rest of the CDR3 is filled in from the germline J gene. This sample also contains other DNA sequences that code for the same CDR3. The genes are TRBV19 and TRBJ2-2, with D perhaps matching TRBD1 (6 bases). CDR3 length: 15 residues. V gave up 7 bases and J gave up 0 bases, with 13 bases separating them. The germline gives CDR1 FNHDT, CDR2 SITEND (reference sequence). Partial CDR3 DNA: TGTGCCAGCTCCCCTGGGACAACAAACACCGGG. Translated: CASSPGTTNTG. The full CDR3 is CASSPGTTNTGQLYF.